The T cell receptor beta chain under discussion was sequenced for a study of blood T cell repertoires in COVID-19 (dated by TCRdb to the early 2020s). About the full investigation: Samples from collaborators originated in the United States, Italy and Spain and spanned both the acute and convalescent phases of COVID-19. The prospective study material was composed of cDNA or gDNA derived from T cells, B-cell-depleted T cells, or PBMCs. Deeply sampled blood TCRbeta repertoires from subjects exposed to, actively infected with, or recovered from COVID-19 were included in the dataset. The repertoires were released in a freely available public database meant as a resource for research on the immune response to SARS-CoV-2. Samples were obtained from the ongoing ImmuneRACE study (first 160 participants) and from over 1,000 subjects provided by 6 global collaborators. A de-identified subject ID, COVID-19 status, age in years and sex were almost always included in the sample metadata. Where available, HLA class I and class II types were taken from metadata supplied by the sample provider and were not determined by assay-based typing. What the study reported, not specific to this receptor: Clinical and demographic metadata were provided uncurated, with the amount varying by source and participant.

This clone has just a few counts. The specificity of this receptor is unknown. The record has no base qualities; no much larger clone is one base away. V and J lose 8 bases and 10 bases, and a span of 12 bases separates them. Sequences SGHDN (CDR1) and FVKESK (CDR2) are obtained from the germline V gene. Inclusive of the bounding cysteine and phenylalanine, the CDR3 is 12 residues long. Solely the CDR3 DNA is kept, with 36 bases framed from the first base. At one collaborating source in Seattle, patients were enrolled during active infection and were followed longitudinally through the course of disease. The collaborating institutions used their own protocols to collect whole blood in K2EDTA tubes. Collaborator samples were shipped for TCRbeta analysis as frozen whole blood, isolated PBMCs, or DNA extracted from either sample type. TCRbeta CDR3 regions were amplified from genomic DNA using the immunoSEQ Assay, a bias-controlled multiplex PCR. The original methods were these. The number of nucleated cells in each sample was estimated by amplification of reference gene primers within the assay. To quantify the absolute abundance of each unique TCRbeta CDR3 rearrangement, sequence reads were collapsed and filtered. For each sample, productive Simpson clonality was calculated by taking the square root of Simpson's diversity index across productive rearrangements. TCRdb carries this immuneACCESS record with in-frame sequences only. Its versions omit some clonotypes, under half of them owing to an unresolved V gene in the studies checked, with the rest unexplained. The DNA was the basis for D and trimming; V, J and clone size are from that table. This sample has a few hundred thousand clones in its table, and about nine tenths of those were observed once. The top ten clones comprise about 11% of the sample.

The V and J genes are TRBV14 and TRBJ1-6, with a weak D call of TRBD1 (6 bases match). The source material was peripheral blood. This clonotype originated in a woman between 25 and 40 years old with COVID-19, enrolled during active disease. Read as DNA, the sequence is TGTGCCAGCGGAACAGGGCGGTCACCCCTCCACTTT. This encodes CASGTGRSPLHF.